These T cell receptor beta chains were read from a single sample in a study of cytomegalovirus exposure and HLA in healthy donors. Clones were sequenced by immunoSEQ multiplex PCR, and TCRdb holds only the in-frame ones, with some missing. Of over 200,000 clones detected, about 75% appear once; the ten largest clones hold roughly 1.9%. Sequencing was done on a sample of PBMCs. The receptors were sampled from a young woman in good health and CMV-seronegative. CDR3s include the opening cysteine and the closing phenylalanine or tryptophan. The order of the fields is V gene, J gene, clone size, D gene, CDR3 DNA, CDR3 protein. D genes are given only for firm matches. Not every row has a clone size; where given, it reads once, few, many or a size class.

>TRBV4-1|TRBJ2-7|-|-
TGCGCCAGCAGCCAAGAAGAGGGCTACGAGCAGTACTTC
CASSQEEGYEQYF
>TRBV5-1|TRBJ1-1|-|TRBD1
TGCGCCAGCAGCCAGGGACAGGGGTACGGTGAAGCTTTCTTT
CASSQGQGYGEAFF
>TRBV2|TRBJ1-4|-|TRBD1
TGTGCCAGCACGGACAGGGGAGGCGAAAAACTGTTTTTT
CASTDRGGEKLFF
>TRBV6-5|TRBJ1-1|few|-
TGTGCCAGCTCGACCAGGGGCTGGGGTGAAGCTTTCTTT
CASSTRGWGEAFF
>TRBV6-6|TRBJ2-3|-|TRBD2
TGTGCCAGCAGCGTGGGACTAGCGGGAGGAGATACGCAGTATTTT
CASSVGLAGGDTQYF
>TRBV10-3|TRBJ1-1|-|-
TGTGCCATCAGTGGGGAGGGTGGGGCTGAAGCTTTCTTT
CAISGEGGAEAFF
>TRBV11-2|TRBJ2-3|few|TRBD2
TGTGCCAGCAGCTCCGGTCCAGGACGGGGGGATCCGGATACGCAGTATTTT
CASSSGPGRGDPDTQYF
>TRBV12-5|TRBJ1-5|-|-
TGTGCTAGTGGTCCGGGGGATCAGCCCCAGCATTTT
CASGPGDQPQHF
>TRBV10-3|TRBJ2-3|-|-
TGTGCCATCACCCGGCTAGGGGCACCAGATACGCAGTATTTT
CAITRLGAPDTQYF
>TRBV19|TRBJ1-2|-|TRBD1
TGTGCCAGTAGTCTCAGACAGGGGGCTCGGGGCTACACCTTC
CASSLRQGARGYTF
>TRBV30|TRBJ1-1|-|-
TGTGCCTGGAGCGCCCGCGGAAAAGCTTTCTTT
CAWSARGKAFF
>TRBV7-9|TRBJ2-3|-|-
TGTGCCAGCAGCTTACTCGGCGGGGAACCCACAGATACGCAGTATTTT
CASSLLGGEPTDTQYF
>TRBV6-5|TRBJ1-2|few|-
TGTGCCAGCACCATCTCCAGGGGTTCCGGCTACACCTTC
CASTISRGSGYTF
>TRBV2|TRBJ2-7|few|TRBD2
TGTGCCAGCAGTGCCGGGACTAGCGGCTACGAGCAGTACTTC
CASSAGTSGYEQYF
>TRBV13|TRBJ1-3|-|-
TGTGCCAGCAGCTTACGAGACTCTGGAAACACCATATATTTT
CASSLRDSGNTIYF
>TRBV7-9|TRBJ1-2|-|-
TGTGCCAGCAGTCTCCAAGGGGGAATGAGCTATGGCTACACCTTC
CASSLQGGMSYGYTF
>TRBV6-4|TRBJ2-3|-|-
TGTGCCAGCAGTGAATTCGCGGACACAGATACGCAGTATTTT
CASSEFADTDTQYF
>TRBV4-1|TRBJ1-2|-|TRBD1
TGCGCCAGCAGCCAACCTACGGGACAGGGTGGCTACACCTTC
CASSQPTGQGGYTF
>TRBV11-2|TRBJ1-1|few|-
TGTGCCAGCCGACCCGGGGTTCCGCCGGCTTTCTTT
CASRPGVPPAFF
>TRBV9|TRBJ2-5|few|TRBD2
TGTGCCAGCAGCGTGGATAGCGGGAGGACAGAGACCCAGTACTTC
CASSVDSGRTETQYF
>TRBV7-9|TRBJ1-5|-|-
TGTTCCAGCAGCCCAAGCCCGGGGGGGCAGCCCCAGCATTTT
CSSSPSPGGQPQHF